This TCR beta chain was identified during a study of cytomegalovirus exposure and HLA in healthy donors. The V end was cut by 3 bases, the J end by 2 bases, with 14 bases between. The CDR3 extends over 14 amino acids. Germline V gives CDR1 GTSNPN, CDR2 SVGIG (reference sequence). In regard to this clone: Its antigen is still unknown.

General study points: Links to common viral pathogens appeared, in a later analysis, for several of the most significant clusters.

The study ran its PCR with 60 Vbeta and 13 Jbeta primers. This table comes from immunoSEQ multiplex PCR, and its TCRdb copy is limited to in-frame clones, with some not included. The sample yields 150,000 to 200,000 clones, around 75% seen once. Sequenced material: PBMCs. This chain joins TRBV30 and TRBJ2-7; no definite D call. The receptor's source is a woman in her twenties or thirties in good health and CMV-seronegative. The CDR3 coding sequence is TGTGCCTGGAGCCCTTTGTGGGCACCCTACGAGCAGTACTTC. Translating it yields CAWSPLWAPYEQYF.